This is a list of T cell receptor beta chains from one sample in a study of cytomegalovirus exposure and HLA in healthy donors. Sequencing was performed with immunoSEQ multiplex PCR; in TCRdb, only in-frame clones are kept and a portion is missing. The data show under 150,000 clones, roughly 9.9% seen once. Sample: PBMCs. The receptors shown here come from a man aged 25 to 40 in good health and CMV-seronegative. Each CDR3 is given with its conserved first and last residue. Each record gives: J gene, D gene, clone size, V gene, CDR3 protein, CDR3 DNA. The D gene is left open where the match is weak. A clone size is listed for some rows: how often the clone was seen (once, few, many), or a class if it is expanded.

j_call: TRBJ1-2; d_call: TRBD1; clone_size: NA; v_call: TRBV2; cdr3_aa: CASRDRGYGYTF; cdr3_nt: TGTGCCAGCAGGGACAGGGGGTATGGCTACACCTTC
j_call: TRBJ1-1; d_call: NA; clone_size: NA; v_call: TRBV9; cdr3_aa: CASSIQWNTEAFF; cdr3_nt: TGTGCCAGCAGTATCCAGTGGAACACTGAAGCTTTCTTT
j_call: TRBJ2-7; d_call: NA; clone_size: few; v_call: TRBV27; cdr3_aa: CASSFGDGSYEQYF; cdr3_nt: TGTGCCAGCAGTTTTGGAGACGGATCCTACGAGCAGTACTTC
j_call: TRBJ2-5; d_call: NA; clone_size: NA; v_call: TRBV7-6; cdr3_aa: CASSPVYQETQYF; cdr3_nt: TGTGCCAGCAGCCCCGTGTACCAAGAGACCCAGTACTTC
j_call: TRBJ1-5; d_call: NA; clone_size: NA; v_call: TRBV10-1; cdr3_aa: CASIGAQPQHF; cdr3_nt: TGCGCCAGCATCGGAGCTCAGCCCCAGCATTTT
j_call: TRBJ1-1; d_call: NA; clone_size: few; v_call: TRBV19; cdr3_aa: CASSTSGGPTEAFF; cdr3_nt: TGTGCCAGTAGTACCAGCGGGGGGCCCACTGAAGCTTTCTTT
j_call: TRBJ2-7; d_call: TRBD1; clone_size: NA; v_call: TRBV5-1; cdr3_aa: CASSPSGTGAREQYF; cdr3_nt: TGCGCCAGCAGCCCCTCCGGGACAGGGGCGAGGGAGCAGTACTTC
j_call: TRBJ2-3; d_call: NA; clone_size: NA; v_call: TRBV2; cdr3_aa: CASSDAYSQYF; cdr3_nt: TGTGCCAGCAGTGACGCCTATTCGCAGTATTTT
j_call: TRBJ1-4; d_call: NA; clone_size: few; v_call: TRBV7-2; cdr3_aa: CASSLLPAGTNEKLFF; cdr3_nt: TGTGCCAGCAGCTTATTGCCTGCGGGAACTAATGAAAAACTGTTTTTT
j_call: TRBJ2-6; d_call: NA; clone_size: few; v_call: TRBV5-5; cdr3_aa: CASSLAPAGALGANVLTF; cdr3_nt: TGTGCCAGCAGCTTGGCCCCTGCAGGGGCCCTGGGGGCCAACGTCCTGACTTTC
j_call: TRBJ1-2; d_call: NA; clone_size: NA; v_call: TRBV5-1; cdr3_aa: CASSLEAPSGGNTF; cdr3_nt: TGCGCCAGCAGCTTGGAAGCCCCCTCGGGGGGTAACACCTTC
j_call: TRBJ2-1; d_call: TRBD1; clone_size: few; v_call: TRBV5-1; cdr3_aa: CASSLAPGTGGNEQFF; cdr3_nt: TGCGCCAGCAGCTTGGCACCCGGGACAGGGGGCAATGAGCAGTTCTTC
j_call: TRBJ2-1; d_call: NA; clone_size: few; v_call: TRBV5-1; cdr3_aa: CASSYLSLRPQGYNEQFF; cdr3_nt: TGCGCCAGCAGCTACCTTAGCTTGCGGCCGCAGGGCTACAATGAGCAGTTCTTC
j_call: TRBJ1-2; d_call: NA; clone_size: few; v_call: TRBV29-1; cdr3_aa: CSVRQSNYGYTF; cdr3_nt: TGCAGCGTGAGACAGAGCAACTATGGCTACACCTTC
j_call: TRBJ2-1; d_call: NA; clone_size: NA; v_call: TRBV5-1; cdr3_aa: CASSSGQGPGRGGQFF; cdr3_nt: TGCGCCAGCAGCTCAGGACAGGGCCCTGGAAGGGGGGGGCAGTTCTTC
j_call: TRBJ2-3; d_call: NA; clone_size: few; v_call: TRBV5-1; cdr3_aa: CASSQGVTDTQYF; cdr3_nt: TGCGCCAGCAGCCAGGGTGTTACAGATACGCAGTATTTT
j_call: TRBJ2-7; d_call: TRBD1; clone_size: few; v_call: TRBV27; cdr3_aa: CASTRQGRTYEQYF; cdr3_nt: TGTGCCAGCACACGACAGGGGCGGACCTACGAGCAGTACTTC
j_call: TRBJ1-2; d_call: TRBD1; clone_size: few; v_call: TRBV19; cdr3_aa: CASSPGQGASYGYTF; cdr3_nt: TGTGCCAGTAGCCCAGGACAGGGGGCATCATATGGCTACACCTTC
j_call: TRBJ2-7; d_call: NA; clone_size: few; v_call: TRBV14; cdr3_aa: CASSQGMRGRSSYEQYF; cdr3_nt: TGTGCCAGCAGCCAAGGGATGCGTGGGAGAAGCTCCTACGAGCAGTACTTC
j_call: TRBJ2-2; d_call: TRBD1; clone_size: NA; v_call: TRBV9; cdr3_aa: CASSVGQGAITGELFF; cdr3_nt: TGTGCCAGCAGCGTAGGGCAGGGGGCTATTACCGGGGAGCTGTTTTTT
j_call: TRBJ2-2; d_call: TRBD1; clone_size: NA; v_call: TRBV30; cdr3_aa: CAWSVIGGVGGELFF; cdr3_nt: TGTGCCTGGAGTGTCATAGGGGGCGTTGGCGGGGAGCTGTTTTTT
j_call: TRBJ2-7; d_call: NA; clone_size: few; v_call: TRBV6-5; cdr3_aa: CASSYRDTVYEQYF; cdr3_nt: TGTGCCAGCAGTTACCGGGACACAGTCTACGAGCAGTACTTC